The T cell receptor (beta chain) under discussion was sequenced for a study of blood T cell repertoires in COVID-19. Assay: immunoSEQ multiplex PCR; the TCRdb copy retains only in-frame clones and omits some. The sample lists roughly 300,000 clones, approximately 86% occurring once. Per germline, CDR1 MNHEY and CDR2 SMNVEV (reference sequence). V dropped 5 bases and J dropped 7; count of bases not matched to a gene: 7. This CDR3 has 14 amino acids. What was sequenced was PBMCs or T cells enriched from blood (not recorded which). This clonotype was sampled from a woman in her forties with acute COVID-19. The chain links TRBV27 to TRBJ1-2; 10 nucleotides line up with TRBD1. CDR3 residues: CASSLLRTGGGYTF. CDR3 in DNA: TGTGCCAGCAGTCTACTACGGACAGGGGGTGGCTACACCTTC.